This T cell receptor (beta chain) comes out of a study of cytomegalovirus exposure and HLA in healthy donors. Findings and caveats of the study: Data from an earlier analysis indicated that most TCR beta V segments were productive either about 87% or about 30% of the time. A list of 164 TCR beta chains associated with cytomegalovirus was given.

In regard to this clone: Its antigen is not known.

Primers for the PCR totalled 60 Vbeta and 13 Jbeta. Produced via immunoSEQ multiplex PCR; TCRdb's table is partial and in-frame only. Here the sample spans more than 85,000 clones, just over 75% being singletons. The CDR3 totals 16 residues. V was trimmed by 5 bases and J by 2 bases, leaving 16 bases between them. Per germline, CDR1 LNHDA and CDR2 SQIVND (reference sequence). V gene TRBV19 combines with J gene TRBJ1-5; a possible D gene is TRBD1 (5 bases). What was sequenced was PBMCs. This TCR was recovered from a man under 40 in good health and CMV-seropositive. The CDR3 is CASSLRDRARNQPQHF. CDR3 nucleotide sequence: TGTGCCAGTAGTCTGCGGGACCGGGCCCGCAATCAGCCCCAGCATTTT.